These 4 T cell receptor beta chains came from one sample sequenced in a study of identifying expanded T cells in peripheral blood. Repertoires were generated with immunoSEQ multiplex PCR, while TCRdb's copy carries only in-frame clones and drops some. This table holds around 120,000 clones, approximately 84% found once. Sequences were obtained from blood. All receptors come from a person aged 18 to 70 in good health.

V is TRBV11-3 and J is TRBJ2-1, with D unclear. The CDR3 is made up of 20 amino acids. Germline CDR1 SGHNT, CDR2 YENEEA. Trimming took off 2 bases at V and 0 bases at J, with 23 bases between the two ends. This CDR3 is CASSLKGAPLPRSSYNEQFF. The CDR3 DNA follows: TGTGCCAGCAGCTTAAAAGGAGCCCCTTTACCCCGGAGCTCCTACAATGAGCAGTTCTTC.

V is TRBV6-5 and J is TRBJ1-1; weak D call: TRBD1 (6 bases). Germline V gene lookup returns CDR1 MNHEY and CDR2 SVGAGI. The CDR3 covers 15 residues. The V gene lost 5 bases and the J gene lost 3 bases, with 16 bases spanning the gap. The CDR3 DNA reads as TGTGCCAGCAGTCAGACAGGATTTATGGACACTGAAGCTTTCTTT. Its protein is CASSQTGFMDTEAFF.

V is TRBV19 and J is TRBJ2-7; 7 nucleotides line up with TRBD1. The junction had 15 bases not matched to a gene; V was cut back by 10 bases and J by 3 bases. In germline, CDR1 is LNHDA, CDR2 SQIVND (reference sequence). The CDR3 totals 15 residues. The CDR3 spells CATTRKVTGNYEQYF. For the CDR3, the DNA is TGTGCCACTACCCGTAAAGTGACAGGGAACTACGAGCAGTACTTC.

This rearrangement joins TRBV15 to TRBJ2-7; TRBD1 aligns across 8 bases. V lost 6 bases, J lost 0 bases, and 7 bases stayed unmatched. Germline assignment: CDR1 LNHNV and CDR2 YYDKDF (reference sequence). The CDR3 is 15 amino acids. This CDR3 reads CATSSTGTGSYEQYF. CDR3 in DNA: TGTGCCACCAGTAGTACCGGGACAGGCTCCTACGAGCAGTACTTC. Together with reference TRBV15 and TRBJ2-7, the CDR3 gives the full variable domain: DAMVIQNPRYQVTQFGKPVTLSCSQTLNHNVMYWYQQKSSQAPKLLFHYYDKDFNNEADTPDNFQSRRPNTSFCFLDIRSPGLGDTAMYLCATSSTGTGSYEQYFGPGTRLTVT.